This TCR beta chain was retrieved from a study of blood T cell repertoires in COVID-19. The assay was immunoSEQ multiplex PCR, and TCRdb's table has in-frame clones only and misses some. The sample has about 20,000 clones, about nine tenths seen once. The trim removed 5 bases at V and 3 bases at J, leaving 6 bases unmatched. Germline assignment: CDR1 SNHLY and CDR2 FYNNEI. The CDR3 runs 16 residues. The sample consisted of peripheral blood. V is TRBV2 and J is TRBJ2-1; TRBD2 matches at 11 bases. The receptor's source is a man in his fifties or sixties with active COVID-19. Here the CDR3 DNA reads TGTGCCAGCAGTTCTCACCTAGCGGGGGGCTACAATGAGCAGTTCTTC. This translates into CASSSHLAGGYNEQFF.